The rows below give T cell receptor beta chains drawn from one sample of a study of T cell repertoires in cytomegalovirus infection. MiXCR, run by TCRdb on the reads, gives a single entry per CDR3 protein. The sample lists about 740,000 distinct CDR3 sequences, 35% occurring once. Sequenced: PBMCs. Source of these receptors: a human donor in good health (CMV status not recorded). Some clones in this sample may be carry-over from other donors' samples. CDR3s include the opening cysteine and the closing phenylalanine or tryptophan.

len	v_gene	CDR3aa
13	TRBV20-1	CSARTTGGSPLHF
15	TRBV6-8	CASRTGGQGGTEAFF
14	TRBV20-1	CSAEGDYRGETQYF
15	TRBV4-1	CASSQDLTTNLPQHF
14	TRBV29-1	CSLRPGARTYEQYF
15	TRBV7-6	CASSLELGRGEKLFF
14	TRBV2	CASSDPGGVDEQFF
15	TRBV6-5	CASSYSIGLSYEQYF
11	TRBV20-1	CSAGDGRGYTF
14	TRBV10-3	CAISLAVSTDTQYF
16	TRBV6-5	CASSYSRHTLGNTIYF
13	TRBV7-2	CARSPMGRETTYF
16	TRBV7-6	CASSLDLEGSWETQYF
14	TRBV28	CASSKRTGVNGYTF
19	TRBV6-6	CASSYLGQGTLEDHYEQYF
16	TRBV28	CASSPMTSGDQETQYF
16	TRBV15	CATSRGQGRLNTEAFF
14	TRBV7-6	CASSFSGRHDEQFF
15	TRBV12-3/TRBV12-4	CASSLARTLNTEAFF
13	TRBV20-1	CSARGPYGGLAFF
17	TRBV10-2	CASSGGTGGASGNTIYF
15	TRBV6-5	CASSYRGVSGNTIYF
15	TRBV7-2	CASSWGTRTNEKLFF
12	TRBV11-2	CASSPGGMWQYF
13	TRBV6-5	CASSYQGESGYTF
13	TRBV12-3/TRBV12-4	CASSFGSRNTIYF
15	TRBV7-2	CASSPTGNSYNEQFF
13	TRBV7-6	CARSLTDSYEQYF
14	TRBV20-1	CSALIAGGTDTQYF
15	TRBV4-1	CASSQATGSPYEQYF
19	TRBV7-6	CASSSTTSGRGRYTGELFF
13	TRBV4-1	CASSPPGVGGYTF
13	TRBV6-2/TRBV6-3	CASTKDAAWPQHF
16	TRBV6-1	CASSDVGQGANQPQHF
17	TRBV28	CASRGRDRASGANVLTF
15	TRBV6-2/TRBV6-3	CASSYSRGLAFEQYF
16	TRBV19	CASSTTGNLRNQPQHF
16	TRBV4-1	CASSQDQGHMNTEAFF
15	TRBV7-2	CASSLAFGSSYEQYF
15	TRBV4-2	CASSRGDGGQDGYTF
15	TRBV28	CASSWTGVSYNEQFF
14	TRBV5-4	CASSLEGRGDTQYF
15	TRBV7-2	CASRTTGLLNQPQHF
21	TRBV7-2	CASSGPRDRGPSGSSYNEQFF
14	TRBV5-4	CASSWGDRVTEQYF
16	TRBV5-6	CASSLEWSGEPDTQYF
16	TRBV28	CASSGLSPRSSYEQYF
17	TRBV29-1	CSVEPPHRQGDPYGYTF
17	TRBV7-8	CASSVGGRTSIADTQYF
11	TRBV10-2	CASRFETAAFF
15	TRBV20-1	CSARPAGVGDSPLHF
17	TRBV6-6	CASTRTSGRVAKNIQYF
14	TRBV7-8	CASSLEGFRNEQYF
14	TRBV7-8	CASSFLARTDTQYF
16	TRBV7-3	CASSFLGRQGGETQYF
11	TRBV6-1	CASTGQETQYF
16	TRBV7-2	CASSSPTSGHTGELFF
16	TRBV7-2	CASSKHWTGGGETQYF
13	TRBV7-8	CASRPGGRSLQFF
15	TRBV7-7	CASSLGASGANEQFF